These 21 T cell receptor beta chains were sequenced from one sample in a study of radiotherapy plus CTLA-4 blockade in lung cancer. Profiled with immunoSEQ multiplex PCR; TCRdb holds only in-frame clones, not every one. The table records about 51,000 clones, more than 75% of them present only once. The sequencing used peripheral blood, collected from a patient treated with radiotherapy plus ipilimumab. The receptors were gathered from a human donor with non-small cell lung cancer who had a complete response to radiotherapy plus ipilimumab.

This clone has more than one count but fewer than ten. The genes are TRBV11-3 and TRBJ2-5, with D tentatively TRBD1 (5 bases). Looked up from germline, CDR1 is SGHNT and CDR2 is YENEEA. The ends were cut back, 0 bases at V and 5 bases at J, with 13 bases in the middle. CDR3 length equals 15 residues. This CDR3 is CASSLEGRVGETQYF. CDR3 DNA sequence: TGTGCCAGCAGCTTAGAAGGCAGGGTAGGGGAGACCCAGTACTTC.

V usage is TRBV15 and J usage is TRBJ1-2; D is unresolved. The CDR3 spans 17 residues. CDR1 LNHNV and CDR2 YYDKDF come from the germline V gene (reference sequence). V was pared by 5 bases and J by 1 base, with 20 bases between. In nucleotides, the CDR3 is TGTGCCACCAGCGGAAGAGCGGGCGGCGGCGTTAACTATGGCTACACCTTC. Translation: CATSGRAGGGVNYGYTF. The whole variable domain, remainder taken from reference TRBV15 and TRBJ1-2, is DAMVIQNPRYQVTQFGKPVTLSCSQTLNHNVMYWYQQKSSQAPKLLFHYYDKDFNNEADTPDNFQSRRPNTSFCFLDIRSPGLGDTAMYLCATSGRAGGGVNYGYTFGSGTRLTVV.

The rearrangement links TRBV4-3 to TRBJ1-5; no clear D gene. V lost 3 bases and J lost 6, with 12 bases in between. Germline CDR1 reads LGHNA; CDR2 reads YSLEER. The CDR3 is 14 amino acids. The CDR3 here is CASSQGRGIQPQHF. The CDR3 nucleotides are TGCGCCAGCAGCCAGGGCCGAGGGATTCAGCCCCAGCATTTT.

The chain uses TRBV12-5 and TRBJ2-7; 10 nucleotides agree with TRBD1. This CDR3 spans 14 amino acids. J was trimmed by 11 bases and V by 5 bases; bases with no gene match: 12. Germline loops: CDR1 LGHNT, CDR2 FRNRAP. The CDR3 region has the DNA TGTGCTAGTGGTCCTCCCGGGACAGGGGCCCCCGAGTACTTC. This sequence encodes CASGPPGTGAPEYF.

The chain uses TRBV27 and TRBJ1-5; D possibly corresponds to TRBD1 (5 bases). The V gene lost 3 bases and the J gene lost 0 bases, with 6 bases spanning the gap. The germline CDR1 and CDR2 sequences are MNHEY and SMNVEV (reference sequence). CDR3 length equals 14 residues. CDR3 sequence reads: CASSFGHSNQPQHF. In DNA form, the CDR3 reads TGTGCCAGCAGTTTCGGACATAGCAATCAGCCCCAGCATTTT.

This clone was found a few times. V usage is TRBV7-9 and J usage is TRBJ1-3; weak D call: TRBD1 (6 bases). V was clipped by 5 bases and J by 2 bases, with 16 bases between them. Germline CDR1 SEHNR, CDR2 FQNEAQ (reference sequence). The CDR3 runs 16 residues. The CDR3 protein is CASSPKYREAGNTIYF. In DNA, the CDR3 is TGTGCCAGCAGCCCTAAATACAGGGAAGCTGGAAACACCATATATTTT. The entire variable domain, with the rest obtained from reference TRBV7-9 and TRBJ1-3, is as follows: DTGVSQNPRHKITKRGQNVTFRCDPISEHNRLYWYRQTLGQGPEFLTYFQNEAQLEKSRLLSDRFSAERPKGSFSTLEIQRTEQGDSAMYLCASSPKYREAGNTIYFGEGSWLTVV.

The chain is built from TRBV5-1 and TRBJ2-2; no clear D gene. CDR3 length equals 14 residues. The germline V gene encodes CDR1 SGHRS and CDR2 YFSETQ. V was trimmed by 0 bases and J by 2 bases, leaving 5 bases between them. CDR3 sequence: CASSLGHNTGELFF. The CDR3 coding sequence is TGCGCCAGCAGCTTGGGGCACAACACCGGGGAGCTGTTTTTT.

The chain combines TRBV27 with TRBJ2-1; 8 bases map to TRBD1. The CDR3 covers 16 residues. Germline CDR1 and CDR2: MNHEY and SMNVEV (reference sequence). Trimming cost V 5 bases and J 0 bases; bases outside gene matches: 6. In DNA form, the CDR3 reads TGTGCCAGCAGTATCGGACAGGGTAACTCCTACAATGAGCAGTTCTTC. This translates into CASSIGQGNSYNEQFF.

The rearrangement links TRBV5-6 to TRBJ1-2; D is possibly TRBD1 (5 bases). Germline V CDR1 and CDR2: SGHDT, YYEEEE. The CDR3 length is 15 residues. Deletions cut 1 base from V and 3 bases from J, with 13 bases between. CDR3 nucleotide sequence: TGTGCCAGCAGCTTGCCGACAGCTTTATACTATGGCTACACCTTC. Translation: CASSLPTALYYGYTF.

V and J are TRBV5-5 and TRBJ1-1; D perhaps matches TRBD1 (6 bases). V was clipped by 3 bases and J by 0 bases, with 12 bases between them. In germline, CDR1 is SGHKS, CDR2 YYEKEE (reference sequence). The CDR3 sequence is 15 residues long. CDR3 protein: CASSWGGTLNTEAFF. In nucleotides, the CDR3 is TGTGCCAGCAGCTGGGGGGGGACACTGAACACTGAAGCTTTCTTT.

The V and J genes are TRBV18 and TRBJ1-6; the match to TRBD1 covers 7 bases. Looked up from germline, CDR1 is KGHSH and CDR2 is LQKENI. The CDR3 sequence is 14 residues long. Unmatched junction bases numbered 2, after V lost 1 base and J lost 8 bases. CDR3 nucleotide sequence: TGTGCCAGCTCACCACGACAGGGAGATTCACCCCTCCACTTT. Translating gives CASSPRQGDSPLHF.

V usage is TRBV21-1 and J usage is TRBJ1-1. TRBV21-1 counts as a pseudogene. The CDR3 is 12 amino acids. Here the CDR3 reads CASGERNTEAFF. The CDR3 DNA sequence: TGTGCCAGCGGGGAGAGGAACACTGAAGCTTTCTTT.

This clone was counted a single time. This rearrangement joins TRBV7-2 to TRBJ2-1; 7 bases agree with TRBD1. The CDR3 extends over 17 amino acids. After removal of 5 bases from V and 0 bases from J, the junction contained 10 bases not matched to a gene. Germline CDR1 and CDR2: SGHTA and FQGNSA. Here the CDR3 DNA reads TGTGCCAGCAGCCTAAGACAGGGCCTTAGCTCCTACAATGAGCAGTTCTTC. Amino acids: CASSLRQGLSSYNEQFF.

The chain employs TRBV7-2 and TRBJ1-2; TRBD1 matches at 10 bases. The V gene end was trimmed by 5 bases and the J gene end by 7 bases; junction bases not matched to a gene: 10. The CDR3 has 15 residues. Germline V gene sequence: CDR1 SGHTA, CDR2 FQGNSA. DNA for the CDR3: TGTGCCAGCAGCACTCGACAGGGGGCAGGTTCTGGCTACACCTTC. Translated: CASSTRQGAGSGYTF.

The rearrangement uses TRBV7-9 and TRBJ1-2; 7 bases fit TRBD1. Germline CDR1 and CDR2: SEHNR and FQNEAQ (reference sequence). The CDR3 totals 14 residues. Germline trimming cut 5 bases from V and 4 bases from J; bases unmatched to any gene: 7. CDR3 sequence reads: CASSLQGQFYGYTF. CDR3 in DNA: TGTGCCAGCAGCCTCCAGGGACAGTTCTATGGCTACACCTTC.

The CDR3 sequence is CASSLLAGGTDTQYF. CDR3 nucleotides: TGCGCCAGCAGCTTACTAGCGGGAGGCACAGATACGCAGTATTTT. V usage is TRBV5-1 and J usage is TRBJ2-3, with TRBD2 matching over 11 bases. Germline V gene lookup returns CDR1 SGHRS and CDR2 YFSETQ. The CDR3 has 15 amino acids. Losses at the gene ends were 2 bases for V and 1 base for J; bases not matched to a gene: 0. Complete variable domain (other parts from reference TRBV5-1 and TRBJ2-3): KAGVTQTPRYLIKTRGQQVTLSCSPISGHRSVSWYQQTPGQGLQFLFEYFSETQRNKGNFPGRFSGRQFSNSRSEMNVSTLELGDSALYLCASSLLAGGTDTQYFGPGTRLTVL.

CDR3 loop: CASSLDGAGESYGYTF. The CDR3 DNA is TGTGCCAGCAGCTTAGATGGGGCAGGGGAGTCGTATGGCTACACCTTC. The rearrangement links TRBV11-3 to TRBJ1-2; D might be TRBD1 (6 bases). Looked up from germline, CDR1 is SGHNT and CDR2 is YENEEA. The CDR3 spans 16 residues. With 0 bases removed from V and 5 bases from J, the gap between germline ends came to 16 bases.

This clone was recorded only once. The chain links TRBV27 to TRBJ1-2; D is uncertain. Trimming shortened V by 5 bases and J by 9 bases, and 16 bases separated the two germline ends. In germline, CDR1 is MNHEY, CDR2 SMNVEV (reference sequence). The CDR3 totals 13 residues. Written as DNA, the CDR3 is TGTGCCAGCAGTGTCGACTACAACGCACGCTACACCTTC. The encoded protein is CASSVDYNARYTF.

The J gene is TRBJ2-1, the V gene TRBV29-1; 8 bases map to TRBD1. Per the germline V gene, CDR1 is SQVTM and CDR2 is ANQGSEA. This CDR3 is 13 amino acids long. DNA of the CDR3: TGCAGTGATCGCCGGGACTCACAGGGGGATGAGTTCTTC. Protein sequence: CSDRRDSQGDEFF.

J is TRBJ1-2 and V is TRBV18; no firm D call. The CDR3 length is 12 residues. Trimming left V 6 bases short and J 3 bases short, with 8 bases between. Germline V gene data show CDR1 as KGHSH and CDR2 as LQKENI. The chain's CDR3 is CASSERDYGYTF. CDR3 sequence (DNA): TGTGCCAGCTCGGAGAGAGACTATGGCTACACCTTC.

This clone occurred a few times. The gene calls are TRBV27 and TRBJ1-4; a possible D gene is TRBD1 (6 bases). Germline V lookup: CDR1 MNHEY, CDR2 SMNVEV (reference sequence). This CDR3 has 12 amino acids. The V end was cut by 9 bases, the J end by 6 bases, with 11 bases between. CDR3: CASGQKDEKLFF. CDR3 bases: TGTGCCAGTGGACAGAAAGATGAAAAACTGTTTTTT. Filled out from reference TRBV27 and TRBJ1-4, the complete variable domain reads EAQVTQNPRYLITVTGKKLTVTCSQNMNHEYMSWYRQDPGLGLRQIYYSMNVEVTDKGDVPEGYKVSRKEKRNFPLILESPSPNQTSLYFCASGQKDEKLFFGSGTQLSVL.